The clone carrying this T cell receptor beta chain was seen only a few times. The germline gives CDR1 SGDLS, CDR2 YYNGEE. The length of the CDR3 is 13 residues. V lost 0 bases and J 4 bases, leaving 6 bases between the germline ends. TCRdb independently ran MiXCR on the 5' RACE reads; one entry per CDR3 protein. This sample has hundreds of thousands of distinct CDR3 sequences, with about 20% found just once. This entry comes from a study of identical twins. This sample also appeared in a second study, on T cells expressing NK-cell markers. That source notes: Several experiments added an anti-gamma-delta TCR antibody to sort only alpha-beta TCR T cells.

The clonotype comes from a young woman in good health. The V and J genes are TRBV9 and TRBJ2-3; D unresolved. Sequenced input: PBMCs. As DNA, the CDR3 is TGTGCCAGCAGCGTAGTTTCGGCAGATACGCAGTATTTT. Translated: CASSVVSADTQYF.